This TCR beta chain was retrieved from a study of OX40 agonist ivuxolimab in advanced cancers. About the study: The patients' treatment was ivuxolimab, an agonistic anti-OX40 (CD134) antibody.

The table came from immunoSEQ multiplex PCR; TCRdb's copy has only in-frame clones and leaves some out. The sample shows around 62,000 clones, over 75% of them seen only once. Germline loops: CDR1 MNHEY, CDR2 SVGAGI. The ends were cut back, 0 bases at V and 4 bases at J, with 7 bases in the middle. The length of the CDR3 is 14 residues. Here the sequenced sample was CD4+ or CD8+ T cells sorted from blood, taken in a trial of the OX40 agonist ivuxolimab. The TCR was taken from an adult with an advanced solid tumor such as melanoma, head and neck, liver or kidney cancer. The chain couples TRBV6-5 to TRBJ1-5; unclear D gene. CDR3 in DNA: TGTGCCAGCAGTTACTCGGCAGTTAATCAGCCCCAGCATTTT. This gives the protein CASSYSAVNQPQHF.